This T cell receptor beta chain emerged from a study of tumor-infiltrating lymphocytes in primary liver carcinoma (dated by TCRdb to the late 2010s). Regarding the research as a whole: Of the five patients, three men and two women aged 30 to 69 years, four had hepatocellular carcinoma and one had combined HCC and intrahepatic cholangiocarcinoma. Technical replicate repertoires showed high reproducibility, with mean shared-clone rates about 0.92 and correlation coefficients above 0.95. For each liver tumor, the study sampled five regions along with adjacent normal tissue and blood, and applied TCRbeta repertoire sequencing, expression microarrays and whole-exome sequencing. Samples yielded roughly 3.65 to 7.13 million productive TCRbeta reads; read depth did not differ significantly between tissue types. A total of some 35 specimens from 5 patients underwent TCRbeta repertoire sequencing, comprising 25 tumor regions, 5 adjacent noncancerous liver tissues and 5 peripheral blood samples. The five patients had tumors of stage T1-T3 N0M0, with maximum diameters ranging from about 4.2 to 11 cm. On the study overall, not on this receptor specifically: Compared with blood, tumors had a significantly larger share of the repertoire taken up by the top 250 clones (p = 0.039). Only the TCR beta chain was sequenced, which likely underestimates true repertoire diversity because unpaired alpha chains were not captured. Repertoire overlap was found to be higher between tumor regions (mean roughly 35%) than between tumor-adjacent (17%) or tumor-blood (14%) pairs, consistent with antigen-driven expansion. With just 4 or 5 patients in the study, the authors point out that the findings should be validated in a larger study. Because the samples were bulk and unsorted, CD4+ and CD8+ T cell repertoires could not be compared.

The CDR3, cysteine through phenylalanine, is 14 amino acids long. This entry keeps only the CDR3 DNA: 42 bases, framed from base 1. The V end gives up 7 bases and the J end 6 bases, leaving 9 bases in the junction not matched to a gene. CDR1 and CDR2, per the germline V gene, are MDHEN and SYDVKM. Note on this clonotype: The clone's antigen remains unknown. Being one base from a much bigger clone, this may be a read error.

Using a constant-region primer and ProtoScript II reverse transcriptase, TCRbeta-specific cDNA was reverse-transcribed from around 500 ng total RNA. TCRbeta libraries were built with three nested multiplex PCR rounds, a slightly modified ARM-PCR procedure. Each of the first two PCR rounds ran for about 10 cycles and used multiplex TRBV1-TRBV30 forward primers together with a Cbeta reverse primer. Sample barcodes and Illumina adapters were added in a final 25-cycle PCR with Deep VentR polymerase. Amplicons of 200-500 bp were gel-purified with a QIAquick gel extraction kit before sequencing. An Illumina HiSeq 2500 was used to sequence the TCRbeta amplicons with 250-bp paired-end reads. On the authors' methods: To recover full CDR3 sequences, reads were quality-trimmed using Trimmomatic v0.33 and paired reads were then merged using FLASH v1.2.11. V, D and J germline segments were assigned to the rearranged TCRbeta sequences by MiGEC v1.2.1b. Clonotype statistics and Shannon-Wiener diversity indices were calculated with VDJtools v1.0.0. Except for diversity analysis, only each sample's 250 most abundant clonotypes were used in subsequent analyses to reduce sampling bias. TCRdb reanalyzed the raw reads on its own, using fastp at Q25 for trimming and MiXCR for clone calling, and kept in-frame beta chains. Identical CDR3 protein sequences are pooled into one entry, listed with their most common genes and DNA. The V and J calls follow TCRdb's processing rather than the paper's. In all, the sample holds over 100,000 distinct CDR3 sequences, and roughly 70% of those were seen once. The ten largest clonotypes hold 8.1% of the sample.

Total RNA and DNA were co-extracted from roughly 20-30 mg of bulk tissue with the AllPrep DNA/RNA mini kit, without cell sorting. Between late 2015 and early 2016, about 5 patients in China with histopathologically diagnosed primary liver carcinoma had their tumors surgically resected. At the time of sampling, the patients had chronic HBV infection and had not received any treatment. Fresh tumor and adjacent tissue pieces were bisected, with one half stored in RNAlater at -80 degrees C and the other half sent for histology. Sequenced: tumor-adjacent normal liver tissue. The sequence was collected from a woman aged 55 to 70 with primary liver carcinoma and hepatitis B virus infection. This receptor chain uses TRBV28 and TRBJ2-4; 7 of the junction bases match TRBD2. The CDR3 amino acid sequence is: CASTEGGCGNIQYF. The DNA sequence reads TGTGCCAGCACCGAGGGAGGGTGCGGAAACATTCAGTACTTC.